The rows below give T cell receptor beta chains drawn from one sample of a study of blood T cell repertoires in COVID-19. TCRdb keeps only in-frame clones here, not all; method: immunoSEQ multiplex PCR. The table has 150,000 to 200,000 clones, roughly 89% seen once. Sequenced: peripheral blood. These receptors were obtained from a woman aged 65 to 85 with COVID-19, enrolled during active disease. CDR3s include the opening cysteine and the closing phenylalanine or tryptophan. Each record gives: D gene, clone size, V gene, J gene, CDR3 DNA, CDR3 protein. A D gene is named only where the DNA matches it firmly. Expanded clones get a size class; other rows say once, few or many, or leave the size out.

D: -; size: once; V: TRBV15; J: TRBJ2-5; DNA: TGTGCCACCAGCAGAGATCCCCGGGAAACCCAGTACTTC; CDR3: CATSRDPRETQYF
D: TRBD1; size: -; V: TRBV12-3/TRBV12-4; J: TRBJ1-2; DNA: TGTGCCAGCAGGGCGGACAGGGAATATGGCTACACCTTC; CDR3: CASRADREYGYTF
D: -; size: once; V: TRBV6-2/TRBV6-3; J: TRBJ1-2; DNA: TGTGCCAGCAGTCCCAACCGGCAAGCAGGTGGCTACACCTTC; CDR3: CASSPNRQAGGYTF
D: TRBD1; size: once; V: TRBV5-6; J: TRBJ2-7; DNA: TGTGCCAGCAGCGTAGTCCCCCAGGGGGACTACGAGCAGTACTTC; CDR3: CASSVVPQGDYEQYF
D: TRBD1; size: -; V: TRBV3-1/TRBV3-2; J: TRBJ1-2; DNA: TGTGCCAGCAGCCGTGGGACAGGTTCGTATGGCTACACCTTC; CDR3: CASSRGTGSYGYTF
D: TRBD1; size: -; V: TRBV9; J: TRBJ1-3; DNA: TGTGCCAGCAGCGCCCCGGACAGGGGATTCGATAAAGGAAACACCATATATTTT; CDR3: CASSAPDRGFDKGNTIYF
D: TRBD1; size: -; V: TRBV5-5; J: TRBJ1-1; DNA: TGTGCCAGCAGCTCCCTAGAGACAGGGGGAGCTTTCTTT; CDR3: CASSSLETGGAFF
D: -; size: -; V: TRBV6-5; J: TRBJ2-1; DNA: TGTGCCAGCAGTCCAAAGGGACTGCCGTACAATGAGCAGTTCTTC; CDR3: CASSPKGLPYNEQFF
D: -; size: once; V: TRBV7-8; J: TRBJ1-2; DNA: TGTGCCAGCAGTACGGGGAGCGGTCGCTACACCTTC; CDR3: CASSTGSGRYTF
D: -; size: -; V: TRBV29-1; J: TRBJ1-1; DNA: TGCAGCTTTGGCCAGGGTTCAATCGGCACTGAAGCTTTCTTT; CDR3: CSFGQGSIGTEAFF
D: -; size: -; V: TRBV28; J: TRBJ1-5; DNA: TGTGCCAGCAGTGGGATTTGGGGGGTTAGCAATCAGCCCCAGCATTTT; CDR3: CASSGIWGVSNQPQHF
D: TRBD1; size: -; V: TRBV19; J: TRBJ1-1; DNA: TGTGCCAGTAGTATAGATCGGGGGACAGGGTTACACACTGAAGCTTTCTTT; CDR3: CASSIDRGTGLHTEAFF
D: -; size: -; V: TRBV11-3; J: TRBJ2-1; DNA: TGTGCCAGCACCTCAGGACAGTACAATGAGCAGTTCTTC; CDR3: CASTSGQYNEQFF
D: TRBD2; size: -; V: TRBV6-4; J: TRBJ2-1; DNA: TGTGCCAGCAGTGACTCGGGGCTAGCGGGGGTAAATGAGCAGTTCTTC; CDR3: CASSDSGLAGVNEQFF
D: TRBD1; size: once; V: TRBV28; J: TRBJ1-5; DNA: TGTGCCAGCTCCCAAAGTACAGGGGCTAGCAATCAGCCCCAGCATTTT; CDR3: CASSQSTGASNQPQHF
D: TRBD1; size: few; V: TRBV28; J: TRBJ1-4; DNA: TGTGCCAGCAGTCAGACAGGGGTGGGGGAAAAACTGTTTTTT; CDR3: CASSQTGVGEKLFF
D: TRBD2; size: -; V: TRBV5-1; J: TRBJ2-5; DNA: TGCGCCAGCAGCCATCGATGGACTAGCGGGGGGAGGAAAGAGACCCAGTACTTC; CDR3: CASSHRWTSGGRKETQYF
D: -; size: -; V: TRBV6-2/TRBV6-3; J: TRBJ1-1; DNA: TGTGCCAGCAGTGCCGCCGGGACACCAACCTATGAAGCTTTCTTT; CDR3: CASSAAGTPTYEAFF
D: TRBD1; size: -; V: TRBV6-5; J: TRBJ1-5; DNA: TGTGCCAGCATCCGGGACAGGGCTAGCAATCAGCCCCAGCATTTT; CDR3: CASIRDRASNQPQHF
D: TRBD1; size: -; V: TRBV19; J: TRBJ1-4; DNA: TGTGCCAGTAGTAATCCGGGACAGGGGGAACATGAAAAACTGTTTTTT; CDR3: CASSNPGQGEHEKLFF
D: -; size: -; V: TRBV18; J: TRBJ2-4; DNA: TGTGCCAGCTCACCAATTGAGGGATTCAAAAACATTCAGTACTTC; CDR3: CASSPIEGFKNIQYF
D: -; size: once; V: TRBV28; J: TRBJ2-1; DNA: TGTGCCTCCAGGGGGGAATCCTACAATGAGCAGTTCTTC; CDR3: CASRGESYNEQFF
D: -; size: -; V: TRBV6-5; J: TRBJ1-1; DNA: TGTGCCAGCAGTCTGATGGGAGTAGCTTTCTTT; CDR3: CASSLMGVAFF
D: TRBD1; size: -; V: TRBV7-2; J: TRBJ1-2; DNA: TGTGCCAGCAGCCCCAGGACAGGGGGCGGCTATGGCTACACCTTC; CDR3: CASSPRTGGGYGYTF
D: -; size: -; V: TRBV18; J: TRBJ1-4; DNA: TGTGCCAGCTCACCCCTGTCAGTCATATCCGCAACTAATGAAAAACTGTTTTTT; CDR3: CASSPLSVISATNEKLFF
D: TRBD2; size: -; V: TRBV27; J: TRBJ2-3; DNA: TGTGCCAGCAGTGTAACTAGCGCCTTCACAGATACGCAGTATTTT; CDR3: CASSVTSAFTDTQYF
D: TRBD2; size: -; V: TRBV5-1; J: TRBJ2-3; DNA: TGCGCCAGCAGCTTGGACAGCGGGGACACAGATACGCAGTATTTT; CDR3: CASSLDSGDTDTQYF
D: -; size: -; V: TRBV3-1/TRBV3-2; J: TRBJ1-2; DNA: TGTGCCAGCAGCCCATTAGATAGCTTAGCTAACTATGGCTACACCTTC; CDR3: CASSPLDSLANYGYTF
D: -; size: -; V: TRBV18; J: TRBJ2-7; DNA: TGTGCCAGCTCACCCCGTTTGGCTTCCTACGAGCAGTACTTC; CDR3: CASSPRLASYEQYF
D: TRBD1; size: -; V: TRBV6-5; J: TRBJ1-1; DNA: TGTGCCAGCACCAAAGGGGGCGGCACTGAAGCTTTCTTT; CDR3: CASTKGGGTEAFF
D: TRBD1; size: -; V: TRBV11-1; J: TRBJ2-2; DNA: TGTGCCAGCAGTCGGGGCCGGGACAGTAACACCGGGGAGCTGTTTTTT; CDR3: CASSRGRDSNTGELFF
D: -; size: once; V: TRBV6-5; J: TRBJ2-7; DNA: TGTGCCAGCACCAGGCAGGGGGGCGAGCAGTACTTC; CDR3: CASTRQGGEQYF
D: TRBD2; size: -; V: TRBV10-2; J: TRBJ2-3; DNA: TGCGCCAGCCATCCTAGCGGGGGGAGAGATACGCAGTATTTT; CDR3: CASHPSGGRDTQYF
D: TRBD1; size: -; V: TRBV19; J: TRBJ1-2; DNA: TGTGCCGGAGTATATAACAGGGGATATGGCTACACCTTC; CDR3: CAGVYNRGYGYTF
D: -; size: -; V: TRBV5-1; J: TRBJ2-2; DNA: TGCGCCAGCAGCTTGGCAGCGAACACCGGGGAGCTGTTTTTT; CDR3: CASSLAANTGELFF
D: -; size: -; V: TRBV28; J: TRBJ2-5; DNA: TGTGCCAGCAGTTTATCGGAGACCCAGTACTTC; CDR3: CASSLSETQYF
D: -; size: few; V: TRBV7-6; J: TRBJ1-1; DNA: TGTGCCAGCAGCTCCATAAAGGGCAGCCCGACCAGGGGCACTGAAGCTTTCTTT; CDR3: CASSSIKGSPTRGTEAFF
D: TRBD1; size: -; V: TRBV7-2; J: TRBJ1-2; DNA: TGTGCCAGCAGCTTAGGTTTCGCGACAGGGTTATCTAACTATGGCTACACCTTC; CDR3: CASSLGFATGLSNYGYTF
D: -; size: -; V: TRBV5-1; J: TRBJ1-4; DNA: TGCGCCAGCAGCTTCCGACAGAATGAAAAACTGTTTTTT; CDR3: CASSFRQNEKLFF
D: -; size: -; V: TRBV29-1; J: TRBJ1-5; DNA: TGCAGCGTTGAGGAAGGGAGAAATCAGCCCCAGCATTTT; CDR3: CSVEEGRNQPQHF
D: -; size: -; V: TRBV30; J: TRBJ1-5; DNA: TGTGCCTGGAGTGCAGGGTCAGGTCAGCCCCAGCATTTT; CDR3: CAWSAGSGQPQHF
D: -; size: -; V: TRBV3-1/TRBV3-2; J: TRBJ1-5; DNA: TGTGCCGACAGAAAGGTCCTACTTAGCAATCAGCCCCAGCATTTT; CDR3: CADRKVLLSNQPQHF
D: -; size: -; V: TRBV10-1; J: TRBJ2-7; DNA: TGCGCCAGCATAAGTCAACGGGAACAGGGAGACTACGAGCAGTACTTC; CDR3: CASISQREQGDYEQYF
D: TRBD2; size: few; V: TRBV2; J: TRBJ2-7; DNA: TGTGCCAGCAGTGCTGGGACTAGCGTGGGGTACGAGCAGTACTTC; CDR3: CASSAGTSVGYEQYF